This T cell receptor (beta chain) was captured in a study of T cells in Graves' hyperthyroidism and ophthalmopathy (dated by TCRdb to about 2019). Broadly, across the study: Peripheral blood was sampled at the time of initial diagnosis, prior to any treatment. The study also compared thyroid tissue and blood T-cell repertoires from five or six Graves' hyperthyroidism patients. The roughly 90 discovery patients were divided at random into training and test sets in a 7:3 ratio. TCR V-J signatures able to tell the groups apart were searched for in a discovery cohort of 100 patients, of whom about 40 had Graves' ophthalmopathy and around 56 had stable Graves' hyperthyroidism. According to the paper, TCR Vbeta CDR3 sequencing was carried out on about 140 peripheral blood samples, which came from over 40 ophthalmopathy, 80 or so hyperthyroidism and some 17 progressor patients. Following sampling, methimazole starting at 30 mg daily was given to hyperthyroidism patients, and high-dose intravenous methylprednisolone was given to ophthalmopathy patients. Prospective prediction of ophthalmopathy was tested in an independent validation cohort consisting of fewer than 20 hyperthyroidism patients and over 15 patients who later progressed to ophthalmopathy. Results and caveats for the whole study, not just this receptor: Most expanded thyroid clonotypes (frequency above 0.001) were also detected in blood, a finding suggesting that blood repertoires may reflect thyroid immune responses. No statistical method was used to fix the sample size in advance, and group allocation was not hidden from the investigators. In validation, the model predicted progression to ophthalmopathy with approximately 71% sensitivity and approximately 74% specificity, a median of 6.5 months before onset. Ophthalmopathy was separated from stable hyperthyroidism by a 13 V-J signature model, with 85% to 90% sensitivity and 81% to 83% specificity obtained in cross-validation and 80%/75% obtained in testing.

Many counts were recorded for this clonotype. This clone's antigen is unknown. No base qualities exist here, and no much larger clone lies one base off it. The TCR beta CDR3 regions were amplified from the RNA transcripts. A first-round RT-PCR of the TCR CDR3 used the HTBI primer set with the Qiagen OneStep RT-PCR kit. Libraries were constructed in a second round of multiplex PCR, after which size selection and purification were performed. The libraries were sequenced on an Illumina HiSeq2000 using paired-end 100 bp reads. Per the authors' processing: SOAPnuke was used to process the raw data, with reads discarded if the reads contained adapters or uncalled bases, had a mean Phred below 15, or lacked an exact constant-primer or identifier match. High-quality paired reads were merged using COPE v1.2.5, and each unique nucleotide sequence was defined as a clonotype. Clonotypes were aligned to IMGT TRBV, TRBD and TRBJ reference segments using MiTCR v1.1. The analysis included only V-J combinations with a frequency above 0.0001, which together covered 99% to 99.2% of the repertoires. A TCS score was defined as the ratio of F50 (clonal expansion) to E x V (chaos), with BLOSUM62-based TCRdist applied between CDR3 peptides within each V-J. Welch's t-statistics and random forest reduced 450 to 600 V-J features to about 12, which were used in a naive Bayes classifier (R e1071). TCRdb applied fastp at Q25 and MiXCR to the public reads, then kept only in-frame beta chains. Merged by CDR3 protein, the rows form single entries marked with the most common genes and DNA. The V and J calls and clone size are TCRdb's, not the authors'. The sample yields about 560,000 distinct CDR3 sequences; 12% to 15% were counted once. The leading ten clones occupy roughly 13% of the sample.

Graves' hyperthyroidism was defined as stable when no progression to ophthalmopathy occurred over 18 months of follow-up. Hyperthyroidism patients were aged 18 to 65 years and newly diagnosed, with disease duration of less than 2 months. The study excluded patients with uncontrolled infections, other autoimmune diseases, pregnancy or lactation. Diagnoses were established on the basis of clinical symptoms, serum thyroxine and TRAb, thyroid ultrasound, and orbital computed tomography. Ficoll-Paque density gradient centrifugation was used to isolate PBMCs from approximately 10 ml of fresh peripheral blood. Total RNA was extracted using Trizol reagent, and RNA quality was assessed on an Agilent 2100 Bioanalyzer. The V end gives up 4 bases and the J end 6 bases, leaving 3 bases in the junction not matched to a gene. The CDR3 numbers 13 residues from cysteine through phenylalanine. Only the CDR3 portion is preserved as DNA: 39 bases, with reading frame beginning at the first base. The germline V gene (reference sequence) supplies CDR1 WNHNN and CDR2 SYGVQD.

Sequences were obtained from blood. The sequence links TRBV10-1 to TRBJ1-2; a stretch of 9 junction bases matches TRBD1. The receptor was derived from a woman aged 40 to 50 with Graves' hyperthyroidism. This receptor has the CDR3 CASSADRGDGYTF. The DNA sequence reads TGCGCCAGCAGTGCCGACAGGGGGGATGGCTACACCTTC.